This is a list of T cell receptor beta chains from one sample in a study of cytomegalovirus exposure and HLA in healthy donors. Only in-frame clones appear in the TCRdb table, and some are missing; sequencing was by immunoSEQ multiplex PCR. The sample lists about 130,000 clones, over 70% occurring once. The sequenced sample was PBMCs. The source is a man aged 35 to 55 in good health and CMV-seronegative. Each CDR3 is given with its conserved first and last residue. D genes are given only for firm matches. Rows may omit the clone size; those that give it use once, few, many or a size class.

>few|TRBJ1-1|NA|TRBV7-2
CASSSRRGTEAFF
TGTGCCAGCAGCTCGAGGAGGGGAACTGAAGCTTTCTTT
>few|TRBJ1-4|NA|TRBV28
CASRGGVLDEKLFF
TGTGCCAGCCGAGGGGGGGTTTTGGATGAAAAACTGTTTTTT
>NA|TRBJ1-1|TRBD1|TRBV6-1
CASRVDRAEAFF
TGTGCCAGCAGGGTAGACAGGGCTGAAGCTTTCTTT
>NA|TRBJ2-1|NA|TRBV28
CASRPVSSRRVGGNEQFF
TGTGCCAGCCGCCCGGTGTCGTCGCGGAGGGTGGGAGGCAATGAGCAGTTCTTC
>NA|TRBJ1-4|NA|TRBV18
CASSPGAADEKLFF
TGTGCCAGCTCACCAGGGGCGGCGGATGAAAAACTGTTTTTT
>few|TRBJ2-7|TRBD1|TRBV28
CASSLVGTGSYEQYF
TGTGCCAGCAGTTTAGTAGGGACAGGGTCTTACGAGCAGTACTTC
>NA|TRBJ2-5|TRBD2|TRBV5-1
CASSFSGVLQETQYF
TGCGCCAGCAGCTTTAGCGGGGTCCTCCAAGAGACCCAGTACTTC
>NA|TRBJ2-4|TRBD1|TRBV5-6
CASSSTLTTGGDIQYF
TGTGCCAGCAGCTCCACATTAACGACAGGGGGGGACATTCAGTACTTC
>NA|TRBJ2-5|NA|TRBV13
CASSRLPTRPEGETQYF
TGTGCCAGCAGCCGCCTACCGACTAGGCCTGAGGGGGAGACCCAGTACTTC
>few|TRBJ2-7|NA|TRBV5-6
CASARGSYEQYF
TGTGCCAGCGCCAGGGGTTCCTACGAGCAGTACTTC
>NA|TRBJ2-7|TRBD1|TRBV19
CASSIGDRTSYEQYF
TGTGCCAGTAGTATCGGGGACAGGACCTCCTACGAGCAGTACTTC
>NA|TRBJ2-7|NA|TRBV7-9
CASSLEQGYEQYF
TGTGCCAGCAGCTTAGAACAGGGATACGAGCAGTACTTC
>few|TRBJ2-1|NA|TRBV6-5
CASSYSADYSHGEQFF
TGTGCCAGCAGTTACTCCGCGGACTACAGTCACGGTGAGCAGTTCTTC
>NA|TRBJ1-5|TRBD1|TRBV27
CASSSQGYSNQPQHF
TGTGCCAGCAGTTCACAGGGGTATAGCAATCAGCCCCAGCATTTT
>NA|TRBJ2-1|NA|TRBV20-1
CSAEGAEQFF
TGCAGTGCAGAGGGAGCGGAGCAGTTCTTC
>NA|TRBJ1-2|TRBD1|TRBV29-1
CSVLGQGTGDYGYTF
TGCAGCGTTCTGGGCCAAGGAACAGGGGACTATGGCTACACCTTC
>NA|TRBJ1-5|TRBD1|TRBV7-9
CASSSLDRGQGQPQHF
TGTGCCAGCAGCTCCCTGGACAGGGGGCAGGGTCAGCCCCAGCATTTT